The source of this TCR beta chain is a study of T cell changes during pregnancy in multiple sclerosis. This clone was seen a single time. Germline V gene sequence: CDR1 GTSNPN, CDR2 SVGIG (reference sequence). This CDR3 has 15 residues. Trimming took off 1 base at V and 15 bases at J, with 24 bases between the two ends. Profiling relied on immunoSEQ multiplex PCR, and the TCRdb table lists in-frame clones only, not all of them. The data show 55,000 to 75,000 clones, with 91% seen just once and 1% to 1.5% held by the top ten. V usage is TRBV30 and J usage is TRBJ1-4; D possibly corresponds to TRBD1 (5 bases). This TCR derives from a female donor in good health, enrolled as a control in a pregnancy study. The specimen comprised peripheral blood, sampled after pregnancy. CDR3 DNA sequence: TGTGCCTGGAGTGAATATGATCCCAGGGTAGTTGGGGTGTTTTTT. This gives the protein CAWSEYDPRVVGVFF.